This T cell receptor (beta chain) was sequenced for a study of cytomegalovirus exposure and HLA in healthy donors (dated by TCRdb to between 2016 and 2019). Turning to the overall study: A later analysis indicated that the roughly 130 validation repertoires were generated on the platform also employed for the 600 to 750 repertoires of the first cohort. Along with the approximately 700-subject first cohort, a separate validation cohort of over a hundred different subjects was used. The study aimed to test whether cataloging public T cell receptors could reveal signatures of past pathogen exposure. High-throughput TCR immunosequencing, statistical association of individual TCRs with disease status, and machine learning were combined to predict cytomegalovirus infection status.

The donors were included in the validation cohort of some 120 subjects, a group kept apart from the approximately 700-subject first cohort. The paper as a whole reports these results and caveats: The validation cohort had no HLA typing available for a later analysis, so co-occurrence within that cohort was assessed over all 120 repertoires. In vitro tests confirmed that a few of the cytomegalovirus-associated TCR beta chains recognize cytomegalovirus antigens. Across donors, most TCR sequences were observed very rarely, whereas some public TCRs were present in many individuals. The authors suggested that the approach could potentially be generalized to other disease states and immunological phenotypes. Subsequent analysis determined that TCRs grouped into clusters in the first cohort also showed a tendency toward co-occurrence across the 130 or so validation repertoires, and approximately 94% of cluster scores exceeded 0. In the study, approximately 160 TCR beta chains were listed as associated with cytomegalovirus. The classifier was reported to diagnose cytomegalovirus status with high specificity and sensitivity in both the original cohort and the validation cohort.

Comment on this clone: Its antigen remains undetermined. No clone much larger than this one lies a single base away; base qualities are absent.

Receptor amplification or capture employed the immunoSEQ multiplex PCR assay. Per the original workflow: A statistical classification framework was developed to diagnose cytomegalovirus status using the catalog of TCR beta chain sequences. Here the immuneACCESS table is served through TCRdb, limited to in-frame sequences with V and J called. Missing clones are a known gap in these copies; in checked studies unresolved V genes cover under half, and the rest lacks a known reason. The D gene and trimming were derived from the DNA, and the V and J assignments and clone size from that table. The sample table shows about 54,000 clones, and around 90% are seen once. The ten largest account for 7.5% to 9.5% of the sample. Trimming removed 3 bases from V and 3 bases from J, leaving 11 bases between the germline ends. From the cysteine up to the phenylalanine, the CDR3 has a length of 15 residues. Of all the DNA, just the CDR3 is kept, 45 bases in frame from base 1. Looking up the germline V gene yields CDR1 LGHNA and CDR2 YNFKEQ.

The sequence derives from a woman in her late teens or twenties in good health and CMV-seropositive. The sequenced material came from PBMCs. The sequence links TRBV4-2 to TRBJ1-4; a tentative D call is TRBD1 (5 bases match). The DNA sequence is TGTGCCAGCAGCCACGCGGGGGACCCTAATGAAAAACTGTTTTTT. The resulting protein is CASSHAGDPNEKLFF.